This T cell receptor (beta chain) was documented in a study of T cells in Graves' hyperthyroidism and ophthalmopathy. RNA transcripts gave rise to amplified TCR beta CDR3 regions. With the HTBI primer set, the TCR CDR3 went through a first round of RT-PCR. TCRdb fed the multiplex PCR reads into MiXCR, producing one record per CDR3 protein. This sample has more than 550,000 distinct CDR3 sequences, with around a sixth found just once. CDR3 length equals 15 residues. V lost 5 bases, J lost 6 bases, and 6 bases stayed unmatched. CDR1 is SNHLY and CDR2 is FYNNEI in the germline V gene. The chain couples TRBV2 to TRBJ2-1; TRBD2 aligns across 11 bases. The source material was blood. This clonotype was sampled from a woman between 50 and 59 years old with Graves' hyperthyroidism that later progressed to Graves' ophthalmopathy. CDR3 coding DNA: TGTGCCAGCAGTTATATAACTAGCGGGGGCAATGAGCAGTTCTTC. It is translated as CASSYITSGGNEQFF.